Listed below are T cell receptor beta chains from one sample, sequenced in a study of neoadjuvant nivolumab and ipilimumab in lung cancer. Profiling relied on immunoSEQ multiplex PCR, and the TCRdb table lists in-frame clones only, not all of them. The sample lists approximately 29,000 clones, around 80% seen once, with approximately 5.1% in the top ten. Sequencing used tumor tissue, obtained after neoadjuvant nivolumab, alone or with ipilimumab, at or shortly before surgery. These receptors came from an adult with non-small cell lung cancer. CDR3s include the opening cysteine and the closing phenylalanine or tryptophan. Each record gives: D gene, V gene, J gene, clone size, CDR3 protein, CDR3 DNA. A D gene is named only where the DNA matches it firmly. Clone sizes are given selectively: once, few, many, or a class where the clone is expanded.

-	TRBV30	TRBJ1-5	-	CAWSREGGQPQHF	TGTGCCTGGAGCAGGGAAGGGGGTCAGCCCCAGCATTTT
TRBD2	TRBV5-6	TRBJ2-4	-	CASSQRTSGSLAKNIQYF	TGTGCCAGCAGCCAGAGGACTAGCGGTTCCTTAGCCAAAAACATTCAGTACTTC
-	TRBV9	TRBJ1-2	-	CASRPRGANYGYTF	TGTGCCAGCAGGCCTCGTGGGGCCAACTATGGCTACACCTTC
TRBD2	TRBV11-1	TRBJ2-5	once	CASSQRLAGAETQYF	TGTGCCAGCAGCCAGCGACTAGCGGGGGCAGAGACCCAGTACTTC
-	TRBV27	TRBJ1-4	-	CASSQGNNEKLFF	TGTGCCAGCAGTCAGGGTAACAATGAAAAACTGTTTTTT
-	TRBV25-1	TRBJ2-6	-	CASGTSGPGANVLTF	TGTGCCAGCGGGACATCTGGGCCTGGGGCCAACGTCCTGACTTTC
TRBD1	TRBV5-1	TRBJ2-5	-	CASSLDGQGGETQYF	TGCGCCAGCAGCTTGGATGGACAGGGTGGAGAGACCCAGTACTTC
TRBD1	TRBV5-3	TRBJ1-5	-	CATGSDRDDSNQPQHF	TGTGCCACTGGCTCCGACAGGGACGATAGCAATCAGCCCCAGCATTTT
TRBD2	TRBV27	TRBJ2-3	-	CASSSELAGGGTDTQYF	TGTGCCAGCAGTTCCGAACTAGCGGGGGGCGGAACAGATACGCAGTATTTT
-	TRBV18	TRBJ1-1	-	CASSPVAAGGAGTEAFF	TGTGCCAGCTCACCAGTTGCCGCTGGTGGCGCGGGGACTGAAGCTTTCTTT
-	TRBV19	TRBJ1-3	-	CATPGYNTIYF	TGTGCCACCCCGGGTTACAACACCATATATTTT
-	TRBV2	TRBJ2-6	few	CASRPGGANVLTF	TGTGCCAGCAGGCCTGGTGGGGCCAACGTCCTGACTTTC
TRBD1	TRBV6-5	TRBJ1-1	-	CASSYSGQGKTEAFF	TGTGCCAGCAGTTACTCGGGACAGGGAAAGACTGAAGCTTTCTTT
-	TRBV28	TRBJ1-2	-	CASSLQGYGYTF	TGTGCCAGCAGTTTACAGGGGTATGGCTACACCTTC
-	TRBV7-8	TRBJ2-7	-	CASGSLETFSYEQYF	TGTGCCAGCGGAAGCTTAGAGACATTCTCCTACGAGCAGTACTTC
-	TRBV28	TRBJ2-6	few	CASRFSGNSGANVLTF	TGTGCCAGCAGATTTTCTGGAAACTCTGGGGCCAACGTCCTGACTTTC
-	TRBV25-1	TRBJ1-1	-	CASSPLTENTEAFF	TGTGCCAGCAGTCCCCTAACTGAGAACACTGAAGCTTTCTTT
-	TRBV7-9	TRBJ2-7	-	CASSYSGLYEQYF	TGTGCCAGCAGCTACTCGGGACTGTACGAGCAGTACTTC
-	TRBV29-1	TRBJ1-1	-	CSVQGSRSWTEAFF	TGCAGCGTGCAGGGTAGCCGGTCGTGGACTGAAGCTTTCTTT
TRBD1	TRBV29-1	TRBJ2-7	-	CSAQDRERHEQYF	TGCAGCGCTCAGGACAGGGAGAGGCACGAGCAGTACTTC
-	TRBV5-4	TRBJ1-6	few	CASSLLIDNSPLHF	TGTGCCAGCAGCTTGTTAATCGATAATTCACCCCTCCACTTT
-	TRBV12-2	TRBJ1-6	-	CASRLERTQGTPLHF	TGTGCAAGTCGCTTAGAGAGGACTCAGGGGACCCCCCTCCACTTT
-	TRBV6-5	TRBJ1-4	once	CASSYGTTNEKLFF	TGTGCCAGCAGTTACGGGACAACTAATGAAAAACTGTTTTTT
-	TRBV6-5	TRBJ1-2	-	CASSYDTENGYTF	TGTGCCAGCAGTTACGACACAGAGAATGGCTACACCTTC
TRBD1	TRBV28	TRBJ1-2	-	CASSTGTGYFRDTF	TGTGCCAGCAGCACCGGGACAGGGTATTTTCGTGACACCTTC
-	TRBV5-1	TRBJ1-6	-	CASSLGGESPLHF	TGCGCCAGCAGTTTAGGAGGAGAATCACCCCTCCACTTT
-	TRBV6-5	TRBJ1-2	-	CASSYSFEGKGYTF	TGTGCCAGCAGTTACTCGTTCGAGGGGAAAGGCTACACCTTC
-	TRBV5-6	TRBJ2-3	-	CASSLRVGLTDTQYF	TGTGCCAGCAGCTTGCGAGTAGGACTCACAGATACGCAGTATTTT
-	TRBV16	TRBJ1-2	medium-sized	CASSQIRDWAYGYTF	TGTGCCAGCAGCCAAATTCGGGATTGGGCCTATGGCTACACCTTC
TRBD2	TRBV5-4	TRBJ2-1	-	CASSSGGGYNEQFF	TGTGCCAGCAGCTCTGGCGGGGGGTACAATGAGCAGTTCTTC
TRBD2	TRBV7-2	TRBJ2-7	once	CASSFSGRAYEQYF	TGTGCCAGCAGCTTTAGCGGGAGGGCCTACGAGCAGTACTTC
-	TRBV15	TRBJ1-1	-	CATSRDRWPVGNTEAFF	TGTGCCACCAGCAGAGATCGCTGGCCAGTCGGGAACACTGAAGCTTTCTTT
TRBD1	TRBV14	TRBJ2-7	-	CASSRTGNYEQYF	TGTGCCAGCAGCCGGACAGGGAACTACGAGCAGTACTTC
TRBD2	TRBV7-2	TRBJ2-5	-	CASSFFSGGWEETQYF	TGTGCCAGCAGCTTTTTTAGCGGGGGGTGGGAAGAGACCCAGTACTTC
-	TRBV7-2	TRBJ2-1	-	CASSLGRQNEQFF	TGTGCCAGCAGCTTAGGTCGACAAAATGAGCAGTTCTTC
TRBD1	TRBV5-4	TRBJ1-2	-	CASSLAWTGGNYGYTF	TGTGCCAGCAGCTTGGCCTGGACAGGGGGCAACTATGGCTACACCTTC
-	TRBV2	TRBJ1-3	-	CASGSVSSGNTIYF	TGTGCCAGCGGGTCAGTTTCCTCTGGAAACACCATATATTTT
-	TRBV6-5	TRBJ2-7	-	CASSSGSTYEQYF	TGTGCCAGCAGTTCGGGGTCTACTTACGAGCAGTACTTC
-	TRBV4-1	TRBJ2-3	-	CASSRQISPSTDTQYF	TGCGCCAGCAGCCGTCAAATTAGTCCTAGCACAGATACGCAGTATTTT
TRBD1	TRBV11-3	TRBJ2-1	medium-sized	CASSPRTGLNEQFF	TGTGCCAGCAGCCCCAGGACAGGGCTTAATGAGCAGTTCTTC
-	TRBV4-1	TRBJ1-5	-	CASSQDRGAYSNQPQHF	TGCGCCAGCAGCCAAGACCGCGGGGCATATAGCAATCAGCCCCAGCATTTT
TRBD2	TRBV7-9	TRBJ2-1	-	CASSLQSGSHEQFF	TGTGCCAGCAGCCTACAAAGCGGGAGCCATGAGCAGTTCTTC
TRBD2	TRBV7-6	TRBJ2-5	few	CASSLVLAGEETQYF	TGTGCCAGCAGCTTAGTTTTGGCGGGAGAAGAGACCCAGTACTTC
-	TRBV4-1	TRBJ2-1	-	CASSQDEGLTSYNEQFF	TGCGCCAGCAGCCAAGATGAGGGGCTAACCTCCTACAATGAGCAGTTCTTC
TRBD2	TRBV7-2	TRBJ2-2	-	CASSPRGSGSATGELFF	TGTGCCAGCAGCCCGCGGGGGAGCGGGAGTGCCACCGGGGAGCTGTTTTTT
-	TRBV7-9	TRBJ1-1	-	CASSLVRDTEAFF	TGTGCCAGCAGCTTAGTCAGGGACACTGAAGCTTTCTTT
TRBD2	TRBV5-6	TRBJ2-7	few	CASNPTPGLGEQYF	TGTGCCAGCAACCCCACTCCGGGACTAGGCGAGCAGTACTTC